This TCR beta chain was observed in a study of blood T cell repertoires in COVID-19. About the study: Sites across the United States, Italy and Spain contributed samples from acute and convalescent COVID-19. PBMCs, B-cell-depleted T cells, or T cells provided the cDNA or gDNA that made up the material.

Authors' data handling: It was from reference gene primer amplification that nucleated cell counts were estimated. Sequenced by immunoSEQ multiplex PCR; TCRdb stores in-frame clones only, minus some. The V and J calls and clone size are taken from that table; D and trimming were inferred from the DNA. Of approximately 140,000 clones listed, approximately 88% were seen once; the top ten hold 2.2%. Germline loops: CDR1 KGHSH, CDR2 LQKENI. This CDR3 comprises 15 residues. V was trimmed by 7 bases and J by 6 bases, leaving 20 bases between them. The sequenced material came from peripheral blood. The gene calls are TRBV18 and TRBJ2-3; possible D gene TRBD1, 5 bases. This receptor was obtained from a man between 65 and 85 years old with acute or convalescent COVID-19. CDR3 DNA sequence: TGTGCCAGCTGCCAATCCCAGGGCCCTAGGGATACGCAGTATTTT. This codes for CASCQSQGPRDTQYF.